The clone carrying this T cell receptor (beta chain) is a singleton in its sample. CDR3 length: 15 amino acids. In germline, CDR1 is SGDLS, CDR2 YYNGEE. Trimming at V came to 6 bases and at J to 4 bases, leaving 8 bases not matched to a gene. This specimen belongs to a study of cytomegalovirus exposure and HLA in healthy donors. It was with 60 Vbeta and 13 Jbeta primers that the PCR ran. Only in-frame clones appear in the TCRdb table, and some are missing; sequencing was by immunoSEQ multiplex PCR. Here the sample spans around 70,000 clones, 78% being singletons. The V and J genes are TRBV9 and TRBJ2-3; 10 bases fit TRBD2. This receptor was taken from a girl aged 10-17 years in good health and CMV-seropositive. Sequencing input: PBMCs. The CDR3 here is CASTKSGREADTQYF. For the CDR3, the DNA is TGTGCCAGCACAAAAAGCGGGAGGGAAGCAGATACGCAGTATTTT.